This paragraph reports one T cell receptor (beta chain). Its antigen is not known. V lost 4 bases to trimming and J lost 4 bases; unmatched junction nucleotides: 14. CDR3 length: 17 residues. Germline values: CDR1 SGHTA, CDR2 FQGNSA. The whole isolated RNA underwent reverse transcription, so sequencing captured expressed TCRB transcripts. The repertoire was sequenced with immunoSEQ multiplex PCR; TCRdb's copy has only in-frame clones and lacks some. The profile shows 200,000 to 250,000 clones, less than 35% of them singletons. The sample belongs to a study of beta chain features in type 1 diabetes. Study-wide points: Across patients, naive, central memory and Treg TCRB repertoires exhibited apparently greater similarity than was observed across healthy donors.

The receptor was isolated from a man aged 25 to 45 in good health. The sequencing input was central memory CD4+ T cells from blood. V is TRBV7-2 and J is TRBJ2-5; 8 nucleotides line up with TRBD1. The chain's CDR3 is CASSSRRTGSMRETQYF. CDR3 nucleotide sequence: TGTGCCAGCAGCTCCCGGCGGACAGGGAGTATGAGAGAGACCCAGTACTTC.